Shown below are 4 T cell receptor beta chains from a single sample sequenced in a study of blood T cell repertoires in COVID-19. The assay was immunoSEQ multiplex PCR, and TCRdb's table has in-frame clones only and misses some. The sample carries about 480,000 clones, 70% to 90% recorded once. Sequences were obtained from PBMCs or T cells enriched from blood (not recorded which). Receptors were obtained from a young woman with acute COVID-19.

This sequence joins TRBV7-9 and TRBJ2-5, with 7 bases that match TRBD2. This CDR3 comprises 14 residues. J was trimmed by 4 bases and V by 0 bases; bases with no gene match: 2. Germline CDR1 and CDR2: SEHNR and FQNEAQ (reference sequence). In DNA form, the CDR3 reads TGTGCCAGCAGCTTAGCTACGGGAGGAGAGACCCAGTACTTC. Translated: CASSLATGGETQYF.

The CDR3 is CASSLVQIQYF. The DNA of the CDR3 is TGTGCCAGCAGCTTAGTCCAGATTCAGTACTTC. The V and J genes are TRBV11-2 and TRBJ2-4; D is unclear. V was pared by 1 base and J by 10 bases, with 5 bases between. The germline gives CDR1 SGHAT, CDR2 FQNNGV. The length of the CDR3 is 11 residues.

This chain uses TRBV5-1 with TRBJ2-7; 15 bases agree with TRBD2. J lost 0 bases, V lost 4 bases, and 11 bases had no gene match. This CDR3 is 19 amino acids long. The V gene's germline CDR1 is SGHRS and CDR2 YFSETQ. CDR3 in amino acids: CASSVGLAGGPMTSYEQYF. The CDR3 DNA is TGCGCCAGCAGCGTGGGACTAGCGGGGGGCCCAATGACCTCCTACGAGCAGTACTTC. Full variable domain (remainder filled in from reference TRBV5-1 and TRBJ2-7): KAGVTQTPRYLIKTRGQQVTLSCSPISGHRSVSWYQQTPGQGLQFLFEYFSETQRNKGNFPGRFSGRQFSNSRSEMNVSTLELGDSALYLCASSVGLAGGPMTSYEQYFGPGTRLTVT.

The chain recombines TRBV2 with TRBJ2-7, with 7 bases aligning to TRBD2. The CDR3 covers 12 residues. The germline V gene encodes CDR1 SNHLY and CDR2 FYNNEI. J was trimmed by 4 bases and V by 7 bases; bases with no gene match: 4. The CDR3 reads CASTSGGYEQYF. Written as DNA, the CDR3 is TGTGCCAGCACTTCGGGGGGTTACGAGCAGTACTTC.